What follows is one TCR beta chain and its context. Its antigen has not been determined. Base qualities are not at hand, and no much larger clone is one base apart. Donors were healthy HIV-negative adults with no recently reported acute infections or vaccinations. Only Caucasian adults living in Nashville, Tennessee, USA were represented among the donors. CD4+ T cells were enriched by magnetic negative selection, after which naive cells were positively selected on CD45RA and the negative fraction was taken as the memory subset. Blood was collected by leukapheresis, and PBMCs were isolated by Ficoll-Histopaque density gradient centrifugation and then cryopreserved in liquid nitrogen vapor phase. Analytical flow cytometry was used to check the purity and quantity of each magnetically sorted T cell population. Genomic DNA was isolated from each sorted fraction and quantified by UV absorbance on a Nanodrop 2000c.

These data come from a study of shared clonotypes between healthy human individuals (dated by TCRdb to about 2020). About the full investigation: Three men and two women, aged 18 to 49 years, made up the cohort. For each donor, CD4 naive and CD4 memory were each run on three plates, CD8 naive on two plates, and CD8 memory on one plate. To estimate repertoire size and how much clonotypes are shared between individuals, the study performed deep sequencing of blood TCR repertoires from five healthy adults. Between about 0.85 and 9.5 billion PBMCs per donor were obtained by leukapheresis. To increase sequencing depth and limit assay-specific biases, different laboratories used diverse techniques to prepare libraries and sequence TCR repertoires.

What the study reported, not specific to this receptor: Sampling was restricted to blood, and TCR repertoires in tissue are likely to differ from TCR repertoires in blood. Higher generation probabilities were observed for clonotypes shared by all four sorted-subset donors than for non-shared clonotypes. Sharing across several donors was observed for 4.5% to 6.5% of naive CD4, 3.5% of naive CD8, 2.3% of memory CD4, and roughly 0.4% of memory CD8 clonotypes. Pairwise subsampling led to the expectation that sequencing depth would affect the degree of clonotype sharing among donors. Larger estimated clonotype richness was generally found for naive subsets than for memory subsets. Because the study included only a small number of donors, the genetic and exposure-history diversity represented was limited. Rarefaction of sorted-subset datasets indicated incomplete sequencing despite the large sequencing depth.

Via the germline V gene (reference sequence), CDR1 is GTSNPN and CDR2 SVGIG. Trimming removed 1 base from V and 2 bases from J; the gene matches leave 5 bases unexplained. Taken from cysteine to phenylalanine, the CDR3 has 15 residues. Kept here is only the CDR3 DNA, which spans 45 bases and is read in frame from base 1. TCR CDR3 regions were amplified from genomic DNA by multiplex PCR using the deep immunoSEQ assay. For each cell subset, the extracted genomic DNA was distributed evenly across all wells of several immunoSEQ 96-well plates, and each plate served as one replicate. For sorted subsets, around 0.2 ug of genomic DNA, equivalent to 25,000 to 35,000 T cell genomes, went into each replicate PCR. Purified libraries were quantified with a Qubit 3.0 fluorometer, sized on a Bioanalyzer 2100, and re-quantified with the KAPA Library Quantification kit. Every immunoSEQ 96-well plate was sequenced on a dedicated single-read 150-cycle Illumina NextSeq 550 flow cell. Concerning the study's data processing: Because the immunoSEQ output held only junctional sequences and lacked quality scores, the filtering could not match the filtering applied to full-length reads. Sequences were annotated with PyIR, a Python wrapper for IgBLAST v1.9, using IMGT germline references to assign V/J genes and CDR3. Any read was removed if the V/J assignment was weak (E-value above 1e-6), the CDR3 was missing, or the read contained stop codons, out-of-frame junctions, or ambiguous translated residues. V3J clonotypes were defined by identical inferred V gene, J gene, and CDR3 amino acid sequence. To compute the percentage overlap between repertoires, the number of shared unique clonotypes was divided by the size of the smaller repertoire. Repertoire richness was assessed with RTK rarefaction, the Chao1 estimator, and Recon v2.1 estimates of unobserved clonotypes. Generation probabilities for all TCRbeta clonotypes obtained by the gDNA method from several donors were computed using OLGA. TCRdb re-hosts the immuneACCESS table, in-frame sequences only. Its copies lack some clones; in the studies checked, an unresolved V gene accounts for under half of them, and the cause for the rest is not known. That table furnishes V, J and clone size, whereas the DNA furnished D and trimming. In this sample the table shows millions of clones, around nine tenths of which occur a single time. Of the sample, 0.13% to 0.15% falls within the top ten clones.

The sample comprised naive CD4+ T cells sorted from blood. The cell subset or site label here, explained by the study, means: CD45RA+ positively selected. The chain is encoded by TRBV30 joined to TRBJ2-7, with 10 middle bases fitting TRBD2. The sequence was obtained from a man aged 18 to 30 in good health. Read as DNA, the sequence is TGTGCCTGGAGTGGTCTAGCGGGAGTCACCTACGAGCAGTACTTC. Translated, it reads CAWSGLAGVTYEQYF.